Sequencing of this TCR beta chain was carried out in a study of cytomegalovirus exposure and HLA in healthy donors. General study findings and limits: Among immune exposure information, only CMV serostatus was available. The productive fraction for most TCR beta V segments was about 87% or about 30% in an earlier analysis.

The PCR had 60 Vbeta and 13 Jbeta primers. Sequencing was performed with immunoSEQ multiplex PCR; in TCRdb, only in-frame clones are kept and a portion is missing. The sample lists some 120,000 clones; over 65% were seen once. This CDR3 spans 15 amino acids. The germline gives CDR1 SSHAT, CDR2 FNYEAQ (reference sequence). A note on this clone: What it binds is unknown. The junction departs from the called germline gene at one end, perhaps through a read error.

This TCR was recovered from a man aged 25 to 40 in good health and CMV-seropositive. The rearrangement links TRBV7-7 to TRBJ2-7; a possible D gene is TRBD2 (6 bases). The sample was PBMCs. Here the CDR3 DNA reads TGTGCTAGCAGCTTAGGTTTCGGCGGGACCTACGAGCAGTACTTC. Protein: CASSLGFGGTYEQYF. Together with reference TRBV7-7 and TRBJ2-7, the CDR3 gives the full variable domain: GAGVSQSPRYKVTKRGQDVTLRCDPISSHATLYWYQQALGQGPEFLTYFNYEAQPDKSGLPSDRFSAERPEGSISTLTIQRTEQRDSAMYRCASSLGFGGTYEQYFGPGTRLTVT.